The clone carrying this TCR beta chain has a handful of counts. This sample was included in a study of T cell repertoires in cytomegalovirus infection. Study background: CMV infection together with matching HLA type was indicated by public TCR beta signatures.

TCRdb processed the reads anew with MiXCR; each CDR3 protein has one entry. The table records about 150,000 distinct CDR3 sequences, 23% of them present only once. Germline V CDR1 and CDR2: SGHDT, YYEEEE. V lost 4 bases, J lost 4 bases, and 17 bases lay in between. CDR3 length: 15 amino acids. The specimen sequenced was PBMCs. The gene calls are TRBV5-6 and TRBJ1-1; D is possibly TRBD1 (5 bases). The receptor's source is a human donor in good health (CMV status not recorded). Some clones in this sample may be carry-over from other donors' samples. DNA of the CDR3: TGTGCCAGCAGCACCGGGGCACAACTCAGCACTGAAGCTTTCTTT. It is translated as CASSTGAQLSTEAFF.